This TCR beta chain appears in the sequencing data of a study of ipilimumab plus nivolumab after autologous stem cell transplantation. About the research overall: The DLBCL group included primary refractory and relapsed cases.

Method: immunoSEQ multiplex PCR; TCRdb's copy keeps in-frame clones and lacks some. The repertoire includes roughly 20,000 clones, over 70% of them detected once, and around a fifth sits in the top ten. The CDR3 runs 15 residues. The ends were cut back, 0 bases at V and 0 bases at J, with 8 bases in the middle. Germline CDR1 is MNHEY and CDR2 is SVGAGI. General study points: Authors suggest TCR repertoire, Treg phenotype and gut microbiota support further study.

Concerning this clone: Its target is unknown.

Through week 26, nivolumab 3 mg/kg IV was given weeks 1, 4, 7, 10, then biweekly. V is TRBV6-5 and J is TRBJ1-1, with D uncertain. Source: PBMCs, taken in a trial of ipilimumab plus nivolumab as post-transplant consolidation. The clonotype originates from a male donor with diffuse large B-cell lymphoma. In DNA form, the CDR3 reads TGTGCCAGCAGTTACTCCCAGACGTTGAACACTGAAGCTTTCTTT. Its translation is CASSYSQTLNTEAFF.